The rows below give T cell receptor beta chains drawn from one sample of a study of vaccination and CD4 T cells after COVID-19. Using its own MiXCR run on the PCR reads, TCRdb lists one record per CDR3 protein. The profile shows around 21,000 distinct CDR3 sequences, over 40% of them singletons. Their cognate antigens are unknown. The material was CD4+ T cells from blood, cultured in vitro, obtained after SARS-CoV-2 vaccination. The receptors shown here come from a human donor who had recovered from COVID-19. CDR3s include the opening cysteine and the closing phenylalanine or tryptophan. The D gene is left open where the match is weak. Clone sizes are given selectively: once, few, many, or a class where the clone is expanded.

CDR3 protein	CDR3 DNA	D gene	V gene	J gene	clone size
CASSTTSQGSYSNQPQHF	TGTGCCAGCAGTACGACAAGCCAGGGATCATATAGCAATCAGCCCCAGCATTTT	-	TRBV27	TRBJ1-5	few
CASRTTGNQPQHF	TGTGCCAGCAGGACGACTGGGAATCAGCCCCAGCATTTT	-	TRBV2	TRBJ1-5	-
CSVPRTSGGFRGDTQYF	TGCAGCGTGCCTAGGACTAGCGGGGGGTTTCGGGGAGATACGCAGTATTTT	TRBD2	TRBV20-1	TRBJ2-3	-
CASSLSGVETQYF	TGTGCCAGCAGTTTAAGCGGGGTTGAGACCCAGTACTTC	TRBD2	TRBV12-3/TRBV12-4	TRBJ2-5	few
CSARETGTSNTGELFF	TGCAGTGCTAGAGAAACCGGGACTTCGAACACCGGGGAGCTGTTTTTT	-	TRBV20-1	TRBJ2-2	-
CSARGQSERYTF	TGCAGTGCTAGGGGTCAGAGTGAACGCTACACCTTC	-	TRBV20-1	TRBJ1-2	medium-sized
CASSPTGQNTEAFF	TGTGCCAGCAGCCCGACGGGACAAAACACTGAAGCTTTCTTT	-	TRBV7-2	TRBJ1-1	-
CASSYGNRAPLHF	TGTGCCAGCAGTTACGGGAACAGGGCACCCCTCCACTTT	-	TRBV6-5	TRBJ1-6	few
CATSREKTSNYGYTF	TGTGCCACCAGCAGAGAGAAGACATCTAACTATGGCTACACCTTC	-	TRBV15	TRBJ1-2	few
CASTASGANVLTF	TGTGCCAGTACAGCGTCCGGGGCCAACGTCCTGACTTTC	-	TRBV27	TRBJ2-6	few
CSAKAAGQGPLHF	TGCAGTGCTAAAGCGGCAGGGCAGGGTCCCCTCCACTTT	-	TRBV20-1	TRBJ1-6	few
CASSLPGLIANTEAFF	TGTGCCAGCAGCTTGCCTGGGTTAATCGCGAACACTGAAGCTTTCTTT	-	TRBV5-4	TRBJ1-1	-
CASSPPGAVNEQYF	TGTGCCAGCAGCCCCCCAGGTGCCGTGAACGAGCAGTACTTC	-	TRBV28	TRBJ2-7	-
CASSSLPGQGNYGYTF	TGTGCCAGCAGTTCTCTCCCGGGACAGGGCAACTATGGCTACACCTTC	TRBD1	TRBV6-2/TRBV6-3	TRBJ1-2	-
CASSPGTGTGTQYF	TGTGCCAGTAGTCCTGGGACAGGGACCGGGACCCAGTACTTC	TRBD1	TRBV19	TRBJ2-5	-
CASSDRAGTPLHF	TGTGCCAGCAGTGACAGGGCAGGGACACCCCTCCACTTT	-	TRBV2	TRBJ1-6	-
CASRGTAPRGYTF	TGTGCCAGCAGGGGGACAGCCCCACGCGGCTACACCTTC	TRBD1	TRBV6-1	TRBJ1-2	few
CASSTTGQGTEAFF	TGTGCCAGTAGTACTACAGGGCAGGGCACTGAAGCTTTCTTT	-	TRBV19	TRBJ1-1	once
CASSLGDRADTQYF	TGTGCCAGCAGCTTAGGGGACAGGGCAGATACGCAGTATTTT	TRBD1	TRBV11-3	TRBJ2-3	-
CSAVSQGVGNTIYF	TGCAGTGCCGTATCACAGGGGGTTGGAAACACCATATATTTT	TRBD1	TRBV20-1	TRBJ1-3	-
CASSSYDRGLSHEQYF	TGTGCCAGCAGTTCATACGACAGGGGTTTGTCTCACGAGCAGTACTTC	TRBD1	TRBV28	TRBJ2-7	-
CASSHPLGNTIYF	TGTGCCAGCAGCCACCCTTTGGGAAACACCATATATTTT	-	TRBV7-2	TRBJ1-3	-
CASSPQRITIYGYTF	TGTGCCAGCAGCCCACAGCGGATTACAATATATGGCTACACCTTC	-	TRBV5-6	TRBJ1-2	-
CASSMVFINSPLHF	TGTGCCAGTAGTATGGTATTCATTAATTCACCCCTCCACTTT	-	TRBV19	TRBJ1-6	few
CSARDWGQSTNQPQHF	TGCAGTGCTAGAGATTGGGGACAGAGCACTAATCAGCCCCAGCATTTT	TRBD1	TRBV20-1	TRBJ1-5	-
CASSLGTSGPVAQETQYF	TGTGCCAGCAGCTTAGGGACTAGCGGGCCGGTGGCACAAGAGACCCAGTACTTC	TRBD2	TRBV7-8	TRBJ2-5	few
CSAPTGTGNTIYF	TGCAGTGCCCCGACAGGGACTGGAAACACCATATATTTT	TRBD1	TRBV20-1	TRBJ1-3	few
CASSPPSGSYGYTF	TGTGCCAGCAGTCCGCCCTCAGGCTCCTATGGCTACACCTTC	-	TRBV28	TRBJ1-2	few
CASSLGLAKNIQYF	TGTGCCAGCAGCTTGGGCCTGGCCAAAAACATTCAGTACTTC	-	TRBV5-6	TRBJ2-4	-
CASSFGQGKGYTF	TGTGCCAGCAGTTTCGGACAGGGCAAAGGCTACACCTTC	TRBD1	TRBV6-2/TRBV6-3	TRBJ1-2	-
CASSGGARNSPLHF	TGTGCCAGCAGCGGGGGGGCCAGGAATTCACCCCTCCACTTT	-	TRBV7-9	TRBJ1-6	once
CASSRQRAPVDTQYF	TGTGCCAGCAGCCGGCAGAGGGCACCAGTAGATACGCAGTATTTT	-	TRBV7-2	TRBJ2-3	few
CASSFDSHNSPLHF	TGCGCCAGCAGCTTCGACAGCCATAATTCACCCCTCCACTTT	-	TRBV5-1	TRBJ1-6	-
CSANHGQGSSEKLFF	TGCAGTGCTAACCATGGCCAGGGGTCTAGTGAAAAACTGTTTTTT	-	TRBV20-1	TRBJ1-4	-
CASSPHVNAGVDTQYF	TGTGCCAGCAGTCCCCACGTTAACGCGGGCGTCGATACGCAGTATTTT	-	TRBV7-2	TRBJ2-3	few
CASSDLFSGGRDTQYF	TGTGCCAGCAGTGATTTATTTTCCGGCGGGAGGGATACGCAGTATTTT	TRBD2	TRBV6-1	TRBJ2-3	few
CASREGGTDTQYF	TGTGCCAGCAGAGAAGGGGGCACAGATACGCAGTATTTT	-	TRBV6-1	TRBJ2-3	-
CATSDLQGAEQFF	TGTGCCACCAGTGATTTGCAGGGAGCTGAGCAGTTCTTC	-	TRBV24-1	TRBJ2-1	-
CAWRITGSHGYTF	TGTGCCTGGAGGATAACAGGGAGTCATGGCTACACCTTC	-	TRBV30	TRBJ1-2	-
CSARAGSGFGNQPQHF	TGCAGTGCTAGAGCAGGTTCCGGGTTTGGCAATCAGCCCCAGCATTTT	-	TRBV20-1	TRBJ1-5	-
CASRDRDRRPFF	TGTGCCAGCCGCGACAGGGATCGAAGGCCTTTCTTT	TRBD1	TRBV6-2/TRBV6-3	TRBJ1-1	-
CASSLSGTGGYTF	TGTGCCAGCAGTCTCTCCGGGACAGGGGGCTACACCTTC	TRBD1	TRBV6-1	TRBJ1-2	-